A single sample is the source of the 19 T cell receptor beta chains below, sequenced in a study of T cell responses to AZD1222 COVID-19 vaccine. The assay was immunoSEQ multiplex PCR, and TCRdb's table has in-frame clones only and misses some. Found here are about 18,000 clones, roughly 79% of them singletons; the top ten hold around a fifth. Sample: peripheral blood, taken 28 days after the second AZD1222 dose. The receptor set was obtained from an adult who received the AZD1222 COVID-19 vaccine.

The J gene is TRBJ2-2, the V gene TRBV6-2 or TRBV6-3; D not resolved. Trimming took 5 bases from V and 5 from J, leaving 9 bases between them. The CDR3 contains 13 residues. Germline V gene data show CDR1 as MNHEY and CDR2 as SVGEGT. CDR3 sequence reads: CASSQIRTGELFF. In nucleotides, the CDR3 is TGTGCCAGCAGTCAGATTCGAACCGGGGAGCTGTTTTTT.

This rearrangement joins TRBV7-2 to TRBJ1-4; no definite D call. Germline V gene lookup returns CDR1 SGHTA and CDR2 FQGNSA. The CDR3 loop spans 16 amino acids. V lost 1 base and J lost 2, with 11 bases in between. The CDR3 nucleotides read TGTGCCAGCAGCTTAGTAGGATTGGAGACTAATGAAAAACTGTTTTTT. Translated, it gives CASSLVGLETNEKLFF.

This chain connects TRBV7-9 to TRBJ1-2; TRBD1 is a possible D gene (6 bases). The V gene's germline CDR1 is SEHNR and CDR2 FQNEAQ (reference sequence). The CDR3 runs to 13 residues. V dropped 6 bases and J dropped 3 bases, with 11 bases sitting between them. CDR3: CASRGQLHYGYTF. The DNA for the CDR3 is TGTGCCAGCAGAGGACAGCTTCACTATGGCTACACCTTC.

The chain uses TRBV10-3 and TRBJ1-2; D is possibly TRBD1 (5 bases). V was pared by 7 bases and J by 4 bases, with 22 bases between. The CDR3 is 16 amino acids. CDR1 ENHRY and CDR2 SYGVKD come from the germline V gene. CDR3 residues: CAINHPGTDMAYGYTF. In DNA form, the CDR3 reads TGTGCCATCAACCACCCAGGAACGGACATGGCCTATGGCTACACCTTC.

V gene TRBV5-1 combines with J gene TRBJ2-3; D gene ambiguous. Germline CDR1 and CDR2: SGHRS and YFSETQ. The CDR3 covers 15 residues. Deletions cut 0 bases from V and 3 bases from J, with 11 bases between. The chain's CDR3 is CASSLASPWTDTQYF. The CDR3 DNA reads TGCGCCAGCAGCTTGGCCTCCCCGTGGACAGATACGCAGTATTTT.

The chain couples TRBV5-8 to TRBJ2-7; D may be TRBD1 or TRBD2 (5 bases each). V gave up 7 bases and J gave up 2 bases, with 13 bases separating them. This CDR3 is built from 13 residues. CDR1 and CDR2 from the germline V gene are SGHTS and YDEGEE. CDR3 in amino acids: CASSGTVAYEQYF. The CDR3 nucleotides read TGTGCCAGCTCTGGGACCGTCGCCTACGAGCAGTACTTC.

The chain is built from TRBV6-5 and TRBJ2-1; TRBD2 agrees at 8 bases. This CDR3 comprises 12 residues. With V trimmed by 5 bases and J by 9 bases, 3 bases remained unmatched. CDR1 is MNHEY and CDR2 is SVGAGI in the germline V gene. CDR3 coding DNA: TGTGCCAGCAGTCAAACTAGCGGTGAGCAGTTCTTC. It is translated as CASSQTSGEQFF.

This sequence joins TRBV4-2 and TRBJ1-4; a weak D match, TRBD1 (6 bases). In germline, CDR1 is LGHNA, CDR2 YNFKEQ. V was trimmed by 1 base and J by 6 bases, leaving 12 bases between them. The CDR3 length is 15 residues. For the CDR3, the DNA is TGTGCCAGCAGCCAAGGGGGGGGCCTCGATGAAAAACTGTTTTTT. Translated: CASSQGGGLDEKLFF.

This sequence joins TRBV20-1 and TRBJ2-5; D unclear. The germline V and J ends were trimmed by 5 bases and 5 bases, with 9 bases remaining between them. CDR3 length equals 11 residues. Germline-derived CDR1 and CDR2 are DFQATT and SNEGSKA (reference sequence). CDR3 region: CSAYLPETQYF. DNA for the CDR3: TGCAGTGCTTACCTTCCCGAGACCCAGTACTTC.

The J gene is TRBJ2-3, the V gene TRBV7-2; 7 bases map to TRBD1. Germline lookup yields CDR1 SGHTA and CDR2 FQGNSA. The CDR3 has 13 residues. V shed 8 bases and J 0 bases; nucleotides not matched to a gene: 2. The CDR3, as DNA: TGTGCCAGCGAGGGACAGAGCACAGATACGCAGTATTTT. Protein product: CASEGQSTDTQYF.

This rearrangement joins TRBV27 to TRBJ2-2; no definite D call. The CDR3 runs to 16 residues. The V end lost 1 base, the J end lost 6 bases, and 15 bases lay between the germline ends. Germline V gene lookup returns CDR1 MNHEY and CDR2 SMNVEV (reference sequence). CDR3 loop: CASSLLASPPSGELFF. DNA for the CDR3: TGTGCCAGCAGTTTATTAGCTTCCCCCCCCTCCGGGGAGCTGTTTTTT.

This clone has just one count. The CDR3 nucleotides read TGCGCCAGCAGCCAAGATCACAACAGAAACTATGGCTACACCTTC. Translation gives CASSQDHNRNYGYTF. The chain has TRBV4-3 and TRBJ1-2, with D hard to call. V shed 0 bases and J shed 2 bases, with 10 bases lying between them. This CDR3 region has 15 residues. CDR1 is LGHNA and CDR2 is YSLEER in the germline V gene.

This chain connects TRBV10-3 to TRBJ1-5, with unresolved D. V was pared by 6 bases and J by 0 bases, with 6 bases between. The CDR3 is made up of 13 amino acids. Germline CDR1 ENHRY, CDR2 SYGVKD. The CDR3 nucleotides are TGTGCCATCAGCGGAAGTAGCAATCAGCCCCAGCATTTT. This encodes CAISGSSNQPQHF.

The chain joins TRBV7-8 to TRBJ1-6; 7 bases line up with TRBD1. The ends lost 2 bases at V and 11 bases at J; junction bases unmatched: 3. Per germline, CDR1 SGHVS and CDR2 FQNEAQ. The length of the CDR3 is 13 residues. The CDR3 DNA reads as TGTGCCAGCAGCTTACCGACAGGGACACCCCTCCACTTT. Translated, it gives CASSLPTGTPLHF.

The chain recombines TRBV2 with TRBJ1-3, with a tentative D call TRBD1 (5 bases). This CDR3 comprises 14 residues. Germline values: CDR1 SNHLY, CDR2 FYNNEI. Trimming stripped 7 bases from V and 4 bases from J, with 14 bases between. CDR3 in DNA: TGTGCCAGCACCGATCAGGGAGCCGGAAACACCATATATTTT. Its protein is CASTDQGAGNTIYF.

The chain uses TRBV4-3 and TRBJ2-3; D is unresolved. V lost 2 bases, J lost 1 base, and 10 bases lay in between. Germline CDR1 reads LGHNA; CDR2 reads YSLEER. CDR3 length: 15 residues. CDR3 nucleotide sequence: TGCGCCAGCAGCCAAAGAGGATTTGGCACAGATACGCAGTATTTT. Amino acid sequence: CASSQRGFGTDTQYF.

The chain is built from TRBV6-1 and TRBJ1-2, with a tentative D call TRBD1 (5 bases). The CDR3 consists of 16 residues. V shed 0 bases and J shed 4 bases, with 15 bases lying between them. Germline lookup yields CDR1 MNHNS and CDR2 SASEGT. CDR3 DNA sequence: TGTGCCAGCAGTGAAGCTGCAGGGCAGGCCGGCTATGGCTACACCTTC. This translates into CASSEAAGQAGYGYTF.

The chain employs TRBV29-1 and TRBJ1-2; tentatively, D is TRBD1 (5 bases). CDR1 and CDR2 (germline): SQVTM, ANQGSEA. Trimming took off 4 bases at V and 6 bases at J, with 12 bases between the two ends. The CDR3 spans 12 residues. The CDR3 nucleotides are TGCAGCGTTGTCCAGGGAGGGGATGGCTACACCTTC. Protein sequence: CSVVQGGDGYTF.

The gene calls are TRBV7-2 and TRBJ1-5; 11 bases align to TRBD1. The CDR3 extends over 15 amino acids. Germline V gives CDR1 SGHTA, CDR2 FQGNSA. With 5 bases clipped from V and 6 bases from J, the junction kept 6 bases outside the gene matches. CDR3 protein: CASSLGQGAGQPQHF. DNA for the CDR3: TGTGCCAGCAGCCTTGGACAGGGGGCGGGTCAGCCCCAGCATTTT.